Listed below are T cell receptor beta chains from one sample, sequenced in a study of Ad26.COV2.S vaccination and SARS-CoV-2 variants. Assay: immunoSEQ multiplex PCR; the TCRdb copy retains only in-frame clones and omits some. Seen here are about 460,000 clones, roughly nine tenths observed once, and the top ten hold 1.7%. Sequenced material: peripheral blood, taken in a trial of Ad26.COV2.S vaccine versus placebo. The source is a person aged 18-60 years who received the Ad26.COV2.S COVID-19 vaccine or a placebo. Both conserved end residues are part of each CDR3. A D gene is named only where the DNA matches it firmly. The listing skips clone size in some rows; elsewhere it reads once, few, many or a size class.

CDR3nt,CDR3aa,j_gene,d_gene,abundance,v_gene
TGTGCCAGCAGCTTAGTTCGACAGGGCACCGGGGAGCTGTTTTTT,CASSLVRQGTGELFF,TRBJ2-2,TRBD1,.,TRBV7-9
TGTGCCAGCAGCTTAGAAATGGGGGGCCCTCACTATAATTCACCCCTCCACTTT,CASSLEMGGPHYNSPLHF,TRBJ1-6,.,.,TRBV7-8
TGTGCCAGCAAATTGCGGGGGAAGGGCACTGAAGCTTTCTTT,CASKLRGKGTEAFF,TRBJ1-1,.,.,TRBV28
TGTGCCAGCAGCCAGATAGGTCCGATAACGAACACTGAAGCTTTCTTT,CASSQIGPITNTEAFF,TRBJ1-1,.,few,TRBV14
TGTGCCAGCAGCCTAGCGGATTACACAGATACGCAGTATTTT,CASSLADYTDTQYF,TRBJ2-3,TRBD2,.,TRBV2
TGTGCCAGCAGAGCTAACCCGGGACTGAACACTGAAGCTTTCTTT,CASRANPGLNTEAFF,TRBJ1-1,.,few,TRBV3-1/TRBV3-2
TGTGCCAGCAGCTACGGGGGGCTCGAGCAGTTCTTC,CASSYGGLEQFF,TRBJ2-1,.,.,TRBV11-2
TGTGCCAGCTCCATGGGGAGTTGGGAGCAGTACTTC,CASSMGSWEQYF,TRBJ2-7,.,.,TRBV7-9
TGTGCCAGCAGCCCAATTAGCCCCTATGGCTACACCTTC,CASSPISPYGYTF,TRBJ1-2,.,once,TRBV7-2
TGTGCCAGCAGTTTATCCATTGGGGCCAGCTTCGATGAGCAGTTCTTC,CASSLSIGASFDEQFF,TRBJ2-1,.,.,TRBV27
TGTGCCAGCAGCCTTAGTTGGGGGGCCGGGACTGAAGCTTTCTTT,CASSLSWGAGTEAFF,TRBJ1-1,.,.,TRBV11-2
TGTGCCTGGGGGGGACAGGGGAACACTGAAGCTTTCTTT,CAWGGQGNTEAFF,TRBJ1-1,TRBD1,.,TRBV30
TGTGCCAGTAGTGCCGGGGGGGACATGTTCCATGAAGCTTTCTTT,CASSAGGDMFHEAFF,TRBJ1-1,.,.,TRBV19
TGTGCCTGGAAATCGGGGGTACTTGAAGCTTTCTTT,CAWKSGVLEAFF,TRBJ1-1,.,.,TRBV30
TGTGCCTGGAGTCAAACCGCGGAGACCCAGTACTTC,CAWSQTAETQYF,TRBJ2-5,.,.,TRBV30
TGTGCCAGCAGGGCATCTGTGTCCGGGGAGCTGTTTTTT,CASRASVSGELFF,TRBJ2-2,.,.,TRBV7-8
TGTGCCAGCAGTCCCCCAGGGGCTAACTATGGCTACACCTTC,CASSPPGANYGYTF,TRBJ1-2,.,.,TRBV6-5
TGTGCCAGCAGCTTAACGGGGGCCACTGAAGCTTTCTTT,CASSLTGATEAFF,TRBJ1-1,.,.,TRBV11-3
TGTGCCAGCAGTTTACTTCAGGGTTATGGCTACACCTTC,CASSLLQGYGYTF,TRBJ1-2,.,.,TRBV12-3/TRBV12-4
TGTGCCAGCAGCCAAGTCGTCAGTGGCTACGAGCAGTACTTC,CASSQVVSGYEQYF,TRBJ2-7,.,.,TRBV4-2
TGTGCCAGCAGCACAGTATCAGGGTCCCACGAGCAGTACTTC,CASSTVSGSHEQYF,TRBJ2-7,.,.,TRBV7-9
TGTGCCAGCAGTTTAGCCCGGGGGCGGACTGAAGCTTTCTTT,CASSLARGRTEAFF,TRBJ1-1,.,.,TRBV27
TGTGCCAGTAGTAATATACAGCAGCCCCAGCATTTT,CASSNIQQPQHF,TRBJ1-5,.,.,TRBV19
TGTGCCAGCAGCTTAGTTACGAGCTCTGGAAACACCATATATTTT,CASSLVTSSGNTIYF,TRBJ1-3,.,.,TRBV7-2
TGTGCCAGCAGTCCGGGGCCCTTCTCCTACGAGCAGTACTTC,CASSPGPFSYEQYF,TRBJ2-7,.,.,TRBV27
TGTGCCAGCAGCCAAGAGCAACGGGGTGACTACGAGCAGTACTTC,CASSQEQRGDYEQYF,TRBJ2-7,.,.,TRBV4-2
TGTGCCAGCAGCCAAGATCATCCCCTCCAGTACTTC,CASSQDHPLQYF,TRBJ2-5,.,.,TRBV14
TGCGCCAGCAGCCCGGGGGGACTAGCGGGAGTGTCAGATACGCAGTATTTT,CASSPGGLAGVSDTQYF,TRBJ2-3,TRBD2,.,TRBV4-1
TGTGCCAGCTCACCGGGGGGGAGGGCCACCTACGAGCAGTACTTC,CASSPGGRATYEQYF,TRBJ2-7,TRBD2,.,TRBV18
TGTGCCAGCAGTCCCGGTTGGGGGGAGCTGTTTTTT,CASSPGWGELFF,TRBJ2-2,.,.,TRBV25-1
TGTGCCAGCAGCCAAGTAATGACTGGAAACACCATATATTTT,CASSQVMTGNTIYF,TRBJ1-3,.,.,TRBV3-1/TRBV3-2
TGTGCCAGTAGTATAAGACAGGGGTTTGGCTACACCTTC,CASSIRQGFGYTF,TRBJ1-2,TRBD1,.,TRBV19
TGTGCCAGCAGCCAAGAGTTTGATGAGCAGTTCTTC,CASSQEFDEQFF,TRBJ2-1,.,.,TRBV3-1/TRBV3-2
TGTGCCAGCAGTGCAGCAAGGGGGCTCACTGAAGCTTTCTTT,CASSAARGLTEAFF,TRBJ1-1,TRBD1,.,TRBV6-1
TGTGCCAGCAGATCGGGACGGCAGCAGAATCAGCCCCAGCATTTT,CASRSGRQQNQPQHF,TRBJ1-5,.,.,TRBV7-2
TGCAGCGTTAAGTGGGGACCGGGACAGAAAGGGGATACGCAGTATTTT,CSVKWGPGQKGDTQYF,TRBJ2-3,TRBD1,.,TRBV29-1
TGCGCCAGCAGCCTAAAGACGGACAGTACCTATAATTCACCCCTCCACTTT,CASSLKTDSTYNSPLHF,TRBJ1-6,.,.,TRBV4-3
TGTGCCAGCAATCGGGGGCCCACTGAAGCTTTCTTT,CASNRGPTEAFF,TRBJ1-1,.,.,TRBV6-6
TGCGCCAGCAGCCCCGAGGCTTATCCCACAGATACGCAGTATTTT,CASSPEAYPTDTQYF,TRBJ2-3,.,once,TRBV5-1
TGTGCCAGCAGCCAAGCGCAGGGGGACAGGCGTACCTACGAGCAGTACTTC,CASSQAQGDRRTYEQYF,TRBJ2-7,TRBD1,.,TRBV14
TGTGCCAGCAGTTTGGCGACAGGGGGAAACACCATATATTTT,CASSLATGGNTIYF,TRBJ1-3,TRBD1,.,TRBV28
TGTGCCAGCAGCGACAAGGGGCGACAGCCCCAGCATTTT,CASSDKGRQPQHF,TRBJ1-5,.,few,TRBV25-1
TGTGCCAGTAGTATCCGGACTAGCGGGACACACTCCTACAATGAGCAGTTCTTC,CASSIRTSGTHSYNEQFF,TRBJ2-1,TRBD2,.,TRBV19
TGCGCCAGCAGTATGGGGGGAAACATTCAGTACTTC,CASSMGGNIQYF,TRBJ2-4,.,.,TRBV5-1